This T cell receptor beta chain was obtained from a study of cytomegalovirus exposure and HLA in healthy donors. At the level of the study: Out of 170 million or so T cells, an earlier analysis found roughly 100 million unique TCR beta sequences in total. Study observations and caveats: Immune exposure information available was restricted to CMV serostatus.

Trimming cost V 5 bases and J 1 base; bases outside gene matches: 4. The CDR3 extends over 14 amino acids. Germline assignment: CDR1 MNHNS and CDR2 SASEGT. The PCR had 60 Vbeta and 13 Jbeta primers. Here immunoSEQ multiplex PCR was the method, and the copy in TCRdb shows in-frame clones only, minus some. The sample has 90,000 or so clones; more than 55% are singletons. Comments on this clone: Its antigen is still unknown.

The chain recombines TRBV6-1 with TRBJ2-7; the match to TRBD2 covers 8 bases. Material: PBMCs. This receptor was obtained from a boy younger than 18 in good health and CMV-seropositive. CDR3: CASSPGLGSYEQYF. CDR3 bases: TGTGCCAGCAGTCCGGGACTAGGATCCTACGAGCAGTACTTC.